This T cell receptor (beta chain) was obtained from a study of CD8 T cells in ankylosing spondylitis. General study results and limits: Seven or eight highly homologous variants made up a TCR beta motif, and this motif appeared characteristic of ankylosing spondylitis blood.

V lost 3 bases and J 2 bases, leaving 18 bases between the germline ends. The germline CDR1 and CDR2 sequences are DFQATT and SNEGSKA (reference sequence). This CDR3 is built from 16 residues. TCRdb redid the calling of the 5' RACE reads with MiXCR, one entry per CDR3 protein. The table lists some 340,000 distinct CDR3 sequences, roughly 14% of them singletons. On this clonotype: The antigen is not known.

Sequencing input: blood, either unsorted or a sorted T cell fraction (not recorded which). The V call is TRBV20-1, the J call TRBJ2-3, with a weak D call TRBD1 (5 bases). This receptor was taken from a male donor with ankylosing spondylitis or in good health (not recorded which). The CDR3 protein is CSARPRGRTFTDTQYF. The CDR3 nucleotides read TGCAGTGCTAGGCCAAGGGGCCGGACGTTCACAGATACGCAGTATTTT.